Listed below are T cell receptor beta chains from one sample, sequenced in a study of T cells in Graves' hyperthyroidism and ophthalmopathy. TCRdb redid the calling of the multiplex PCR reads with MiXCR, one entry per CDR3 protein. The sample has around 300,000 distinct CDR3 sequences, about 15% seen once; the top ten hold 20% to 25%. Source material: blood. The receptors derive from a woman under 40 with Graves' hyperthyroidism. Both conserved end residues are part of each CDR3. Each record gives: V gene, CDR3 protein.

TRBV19 CAAQPAGGRTDTQYF
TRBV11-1 CASSSAPLIMNTEAFF
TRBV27 CASSATGFNYGYTF
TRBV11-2 CASSLVWTSGRNEQFF
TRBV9 CASSVRIGTRILQPQHF
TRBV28 CASKTYRESSYEQYF
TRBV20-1 CSARPGKISNYGYTF
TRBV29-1 CSVVRTQVNEQFF
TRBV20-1 CSARADRDRSYNSPLHF
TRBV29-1 CSVLTGTGDYEQYF
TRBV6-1 CASRRDSSLVEQYF
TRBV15 CATSSSTGSPYEQYF
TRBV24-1 CATSDPTSGRKHEQFF
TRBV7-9 CASSKPGTAPYEQYF
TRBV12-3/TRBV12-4 CASLRGPGNIQYF
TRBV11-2 CASSFPGTEGQEQYF
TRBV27 CASSDGRDNEQFF
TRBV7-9 CASSPRGAGNQPQHF
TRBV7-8 CASSPSPGLVGYTQYF
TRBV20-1 CSASRLAGSYEQYF
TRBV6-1 CASSWDRRSETQYF
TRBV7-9 CASSSSRASLQETQYF
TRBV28 CASSPTGINYGYTF
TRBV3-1 CASSQAGVEQYF
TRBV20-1 CSARVQGTGNNEQFF
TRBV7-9 CASSLDAGYEQYF
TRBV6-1 CASTWDSNQPQHF
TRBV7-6 CASSPGLASFDSYNEQFF